The present TCR beta chain was sequenced within a study of T cell changes during pregnancy in multiple sclerosis. The CDR3 has 16 amino acids. V shed 1 base and J shed 3 bases, with 15 bases lying between them. Per the germline V gene, CDR1 is SEHNR and CDR2 is FQNEAQ (reference sequence). Sequencing was performed with immunoSEQ multiplex PCR; in TCRdb, only in-frame clones are kept and a portion is missing. The repertoire holds some 41,000 clones, with nearly 90% as singletons. The source of this sequence is a female donor with multiple sclerosis, enrolled in a pregnancy study. Source: CD8+ T cells from peripheral blood mononuclear cells, taken in the first trimester of pregnancy. The rearrangement links TRBV7-9 to TRBJ2-5, with a possible D match to TRBD1 (5 bases). The CDR3 spells CASSLGDSYAKETQYF. The CDR3 DNA is TGTGCCAGCAGCTTAGGAGACAGCTACGCTAAAGAGACCCAGTACTTC.